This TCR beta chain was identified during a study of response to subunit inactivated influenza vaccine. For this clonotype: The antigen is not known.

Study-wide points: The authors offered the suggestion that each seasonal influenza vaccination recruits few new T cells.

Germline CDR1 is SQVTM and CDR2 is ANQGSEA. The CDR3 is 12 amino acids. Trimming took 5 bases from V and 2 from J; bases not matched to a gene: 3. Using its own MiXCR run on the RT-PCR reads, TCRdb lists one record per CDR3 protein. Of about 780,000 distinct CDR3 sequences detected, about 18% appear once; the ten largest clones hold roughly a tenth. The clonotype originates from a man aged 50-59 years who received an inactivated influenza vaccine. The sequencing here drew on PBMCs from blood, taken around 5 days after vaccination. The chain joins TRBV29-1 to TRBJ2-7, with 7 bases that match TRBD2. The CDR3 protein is CSVLADTYEQYF. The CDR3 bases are TGCAGCGTTCTAGCGGATACCTACGAGCAGTACTTC.